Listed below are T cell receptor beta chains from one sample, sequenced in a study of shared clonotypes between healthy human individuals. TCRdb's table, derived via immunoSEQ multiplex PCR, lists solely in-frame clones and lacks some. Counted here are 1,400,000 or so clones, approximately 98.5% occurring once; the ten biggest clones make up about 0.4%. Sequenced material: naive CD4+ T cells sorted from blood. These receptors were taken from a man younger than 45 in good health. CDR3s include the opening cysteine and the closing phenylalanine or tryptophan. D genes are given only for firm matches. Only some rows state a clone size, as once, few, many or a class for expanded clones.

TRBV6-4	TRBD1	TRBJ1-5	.	TGTGCCTTGAGGGGACAGGGGGCTCATCCCCAGCATTTT	CALRGQGAHPQHF
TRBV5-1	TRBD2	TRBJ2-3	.	TGCGCCAGCAGCTTTCCCGCTAGCGGGAGTGGCACAGATACGCAGTATTTT	CASSFPASGSGTDTQYF
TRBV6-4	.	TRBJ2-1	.	TGTGCCAGCAGCAAAGGCGATGGGGGGCGTGTTAGTGAGCAGTTCTTC	CASSKGDGGRVSEQFF
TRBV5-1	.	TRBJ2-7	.	TGCGCCAGCAGCTTGGCCACACCCTACGAGCAGTACTTC	CASSLATPYEQYF
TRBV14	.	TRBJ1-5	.	TGTGCCAGCAGCCAAGAGGTGGTCCGGGGCAATCAGCCCCAGCATTTT	CASSQEVVRGNQPQHF
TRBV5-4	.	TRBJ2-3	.	TGTGCCAGCAGTCGAGGACCCCTTCCAGATACGCAGTATTTT	CASSRGPLPDTQYF
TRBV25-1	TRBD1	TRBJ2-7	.	TGTGCCAGCAGTAGGGGTGTAGAGGGGGCGTTGGACTACGAGCAGTACTTC	CASSRGVEGALDYEQYF
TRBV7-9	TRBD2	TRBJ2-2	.	TGTGCCAGCAGCTTAGCTGCGGGAGCCGGGGAGCTGTTTTTT	CASSLAAGAGELFF
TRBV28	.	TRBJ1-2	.	TGTGCCAGCAGTTTAGGGTTAGACTATGGCTACACCTTC	CASSLGLDYGYTF
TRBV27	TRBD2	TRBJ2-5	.	TGTGCCAGCAGTTTGCTAGCGGGCGGGACCCAGTACTTC	CASSLLAGGTQYF
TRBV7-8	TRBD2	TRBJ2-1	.	TGTGCCAGCAGCTTAGTTGGGCTAGCGGACATCAATGAGCAGTTCTTC	CASSLVGLADINEQFF
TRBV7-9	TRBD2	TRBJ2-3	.	TGTGCCAGCAGCTTAGCGGGGGGGACAGATACGCAGTATTTT	CASSLAGGTDTQYF
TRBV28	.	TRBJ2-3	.	TGTGCCAGCAGTTACGCCCTCGGACAGCCGGGGTCCACAGATACGCAGTATTTT	CASSYALGQPGSTDTQYF
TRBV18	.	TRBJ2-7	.	TGTGCCAGCTCCCACCCAAGCTCCTACGAGCAGTACTTC	CASSHPSSYEQYF
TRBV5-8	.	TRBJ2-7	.	TGTGCCAGCAGCGCCCGGACAGGGAGGGTCTACGAGCAGTACTTC	CASSARTGRVYEQYF
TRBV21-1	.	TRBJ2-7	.	TGTGCCAGCAGCGGTAGGGGGACTAGCTCAGGGTACGAGCAGTACTTC	CASSGRGTSSGYEQYF
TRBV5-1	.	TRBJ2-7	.	TGCGCCAGCAGCTTGGTCGGGGTCGAAAGCTCCTACGAGCAGTACTTC	CASSLVGVESSYEQYF
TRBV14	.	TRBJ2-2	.	TGTGCCAGCAGCCAAGCCTGGGGCAACACCGGGGAGCTGTTTTTT	CASSQAWGNTGELFF
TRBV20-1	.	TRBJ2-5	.	TGCAGTGCCACTAAGGGGGAGACCCAGTACTTC	CSATKGETQYF
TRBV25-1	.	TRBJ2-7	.	TGTGCCAGCGGAGGACGGATCACCTACGAGCAGTACTTC	CASGGRITYEQYF
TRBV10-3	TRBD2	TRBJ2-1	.	TGTGCCATCAGTGGGGCTAGCGGGAGCGGATACAATGAGCAGTTCTTC	CAISGASGSGYNEQFF
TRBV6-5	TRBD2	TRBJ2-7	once	TGTGCCAGCAGGACGGGACTATTCCCTAGCGAGCAGTACTTC	CASRTGLFPSEQYF
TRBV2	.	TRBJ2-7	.	TGTGCCAGCAGTCAGGGAGCAGGGTCCTACGAGCAGTACTTC	CASSQGAGSYEQYF
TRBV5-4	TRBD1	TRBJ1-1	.	TGTGCCAGCAGCTTAGGGACAGGGGTATGGGTCACTGAAGCTTTCTTT	CASSLGTGVWVTEAFF
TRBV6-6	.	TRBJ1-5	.	TGTGCCAGCAGTTCCCAACACGGCAGGGGCGGCCAGCCCCAGCATTTT	CASSSQHGRGGQPQHF
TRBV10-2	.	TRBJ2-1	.	TGCGCCAGCAGTCAGTTCGATGAGCAGTTCTTC	CASSQFDEQFF
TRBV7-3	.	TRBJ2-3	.	TGTGCCAGCAGCTCTCGACTAGAAACAGATACGCAGTATTTT	CASSSRLETDTQYF
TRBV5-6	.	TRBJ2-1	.	TGTGCCAGCAGCCTCCCCAGGGTCGGGCAGTTCTTC	CASSLPRVGQFF
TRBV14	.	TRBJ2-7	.	TGTGCCAGCAGCCCCATGGGTCACTCGGGGGAGCAGTACTTC	CASSPMGHSGEQYF
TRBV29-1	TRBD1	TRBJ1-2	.	TGCAGCGTTGATGCACAGGGGGCTGGCTATGGCTACACCTTC	CSVDAQGAGYGYTF
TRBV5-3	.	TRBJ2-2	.	TGTGCCAGAAGCTTGGGTCTCGGGAGAGGCACCGGGGAGCTGTTTTTT	CARSLGLGRGTGELFF
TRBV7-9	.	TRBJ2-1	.	TGTGCCAGCAGACAACCGAAAGGTAAATCATATTGGAATGAGCAGTTCTTC	CASRQPKGKSYWNEQFF
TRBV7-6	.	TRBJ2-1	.	TGTGCCAGCAGCGAAGACTCGATAAGCTCCTACAATGAGCAGTTCTTC	CASSEDSISSYNEQFF
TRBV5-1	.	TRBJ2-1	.	TGCGCCAGCCGTCACGTCGGGAACAATGAGCAGTTCTTC	CASRHVGNNEQFF
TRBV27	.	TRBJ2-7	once	TGTGCCAGCTCCTCCCATCAGGGCTCCTACGAGCAGTACTTC	CASSSHQGSYEQYF
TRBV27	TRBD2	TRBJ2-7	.	TGTGCCAGCAGTTTACACTCGAGCGGGAGGGCCTACGAGCAGTACTTC	CASSLHSSGRAYEQYF